Below, one T cell receptor beta chain is given with its context. The data are from a study of CD8 T cells in Susac syndrome. The CDR3 loop spans 17 amino acids. V was trimmed by 4 bases and J by 1 base, leaving 20 bases between them. Germline loops: CDR1 MNHEY, CDR2 SVGEGT. Random hexamers primed reverse transcription of roughly 0.5 to 1 ug RNA. Using its own MiXCR run on the immunoSEQ multiplex PCR reads, TCRdb lists one record per CDR3 protein. This table holds about 120,000 distinct CDR3 sequences, around 92% found once. This sequence joins TRBV6-2 or TRBV6-3 and TRBJ2-7, with D uncertain. The sample consisted of CD8+ T cells from PBMCs. The TCR was taken from a human donor in good health. CDR3 coding DNA: TGTGCCAGCAGTTCCCCCCTCGGTCGAGATCGGTCCTACGAGCAGTACTTC. Protein: CASSSPLGRDRSYEQYF.